This is a list of T cell receptor beta chains from one sample in a study of blood T cells in healthy people across ages. A single record per CDR3 protein comes from TCRdb applying MiXCR to the 5' RACE reads. Seen here are 600,000 or so distinct CDR3 sequences, about 30% observed once, and the top ten hold about 15%. Sequencing was performed on blood. These receptors originate from a woman at least 80 years old in good health. The CDR3 runs from the conserved cysteine through the conserved F or W. D genes are given only for firm matches. Not all rows give a size; the values are once, few, many and, for expanded clones, a class.

>TRBJ2-7|TRBV19|-|13|-
CASSIPRGGEQYF
TGTGCCAGTAGTATCCCCAGGGGTGGGGAGCAGTACTTC
>TRBJ1-2|TRBV20-1|-|13|many
CSAPAGRVTGYTF
TGCAGTGCTCCCGCCGGACGGGTCACTGGCTACACCTTC
>TRBJ2-2|TRBV30|-|17|-
CAWRAIRAGANTGELFF
TGTGCCTGGAGGGCGATCCGGGCAGGCGCGAACACCGGGGAGCTGTTTTTT
>TRBJ2-3|TRBV12-3/TRBV12-4|-|13|once
CASVMWGADVEYF
TGTGCCAGCGTCATGTGGGGAGCAGATGTGGAGTATTTT
>TRBJ1-1|TRBV20-1|-|14|-
CSAGDLRRPTEAFF
TGCAGTGCTGGAGATTTGCGGCGGCCCACTGAAGCTTTCTTT
>TRBJ2-5|TRBV7-3|-|14|many
CASSLNRDQETQYF
TGTGCCAGCAGCTTAAACCGGGATCAAGAGACCCAGTACTTC
>TRBJ1-2|TRBV28|TRBD1|16|few
CASSLLGTEVNYGHTF
TGTGCCAGCAGTTTGCTGGGGACAGAAGTTAACTATGGCCACACCTTC
>TRBJ2-4|TRBV20-1|TRBD2|15|many
CSASGVRGGENIQYF
TGCAGTGCTAGCGGGGTTCGGGGGGGAGAAAACATTCAGTACTTC
>TRBJ1-2|TRBV2|-|13|few
CASSDQGLYGYTF
TGTGCCAGCAGTGACCAGGGCTTATATGGCTACACCTTC
>TRBJ2-7|TRBV4-3|-|16|many
CASSQSPGQGFDEQYF
TGCGCCAGCAGCCAATCTCCTGGGCAGGGGTTCGACGAGCAGTACTTC
>TRBJ2-7|TRBV20-1|TRBD2|16|-
CSARDGTSGLEYEQYF
TGCAGTGCTAGAGACGGGACTAGCGGGCTTGAGTACGAGCAGTACTTC
>TRBJ2-7|TRBV29-1|-|12|many
CSVDGPGWEQYF
TGCAGCGTTGATGGACCGGGATGGGAGCAGTACTTC
>TRBJ2-7|TRBV6-2/TRBV6-3|TRBD1|15|few
CASSYRGLFLPEQYF
TGTGCCAGCAGTTACAGGGGGCTCTTCCTCCCCGAGCAGTACTTC
>TRBJ2-4|TRBV20-1|-|12|many
CSARATQGIQYF
TGCAGTGCTAGAGCGACCCAAGGCATTCAGTACTTC
>TRBJ2-1|TRBV7-9|TRBD2|15|few
CASNRTSGTYNEQFF
TGTGCCAGCAACAGGACTAGCGGGACCTACAATGAGCAGTTCTTC
>TRBJ1-2|TRBV30|-|13|-
CAWSQRSNYGCTF
TGTGCCTGGAGTCAGAGATCTAACTATGGCTGCACCTTC
>TRBJ2-7|TRBV6-6|-|12|many
CASSQRTYEQYF
TGTGCCAGCAGCCAGCGAACCTACGAGCAGTACTTC
>TRBJ1-1|TRBV27|TRBD1|16|few
CASSSTPTGRNTEAFF
TGTGCCAGCAGTTCCACCCCGACAGGGCGGAACACTGAAGCTTTCTTT
>TRBJ1-5|TRBV7-2|TRBD1|17|many
CASSLAPGQGASQPQHF
TGTGCCAGCAGCTTAGCGCCGGGACAGGGGGCCTCACAGCCCCAGCATTTT
>TRBJ2-7|TRBV20-1|TRBD2|15|-
CSATGLARESYEQYF
TGCAGTGCGACAGGACTAGCCCGAGAGAGCTACGAGCAGTACTTC
>TRBJ2-6|TRBV20-1|-|16|-
CSARGRGRPGANVLTF
TGCAGTGCTAGAGGAAGAGGCCGACCAGGGGCCAACGTCCTGACTTTC
>TRBJ2-5|TRBV30|TRBD2|16|many
CAWSVLAGGPQETQYF
TGTGCCTGGAGTGTATTGGCGGGGGGGCCCCAAGAGACCCAGTACTTC
>TRBJ1-5|TRBV12-3/TRBV12-4|-|13|many
CASSLHLGGLQHF
TGTGCCAGCAGTCTACACCTCGGGGGGCTCCAGCATTTT
>TRBJ2-3|TRBV9|-|13|few
CASSVDVTDTQYF
TGTGCCAGCAGCGTAGATGTCACAGATACGCAGTATTTT
>TRBJ2-7|TRBV5-6|TRBD1|14|many
CASTGTGITYEQYF
TGTGCCAGCACCGGGACAGGGATTACATACGAGCAGTACTTC
>TRBJ2-3|TRBV18|TRBD2|15|many
CASSPNGLAPDTQYF
TGTGCCAGCTCACCCAACGGACTAGCCCCAGATACGCAGTATTTT
>TRBJ2-3|TRBV24-1|TRBD2|18|-
CATSDPSRAGDGTDTQYF
TGTGCCACCAGTGACCCTTCGCGTGCGGGGGATGGCACAGATACGCAGTATTTT
>TRBJ2-1|TRBV6-1|TRBD2|17|many
CASSRSPSGGAYNEQFF
TGTGCCAGCAGTCGCTCCCCTAGCGGGGGGGCCTACAATGAGCAGTTCTTC